The T cell receptor beta chain described here comes from a study of blood T cell repertoires in COVID-19. Study as a whole: From the United States, Italy and Spain came samples of acute and convalescent COVID-19.

In its sample, this clone was seen a few times. The germline V gene encodes CDR1 MNHNS and CDR2 SASEGT. The ends were cut back, 2 bases at V and 2 bases at J, with 19 bases in the middle. The CDR3 covers 18 residues. Original processing methods: For nucleated cells, counts were estimated from reference gene primer amplification. Assay: immunoSEQ multiplex PCR; the TCRdb copy retains only in-frame clones and omits some. The V and J calls and the clone size are those of that table, but D and trimming were determined from the DNA. Here the sample spans over 200,000 clones, approximately 86% being singletons.

The chain joins TRBV6-1 to TRBJ1-5; D is possibly TRBD1 (5 bases). The sequencing input was peripheral blood. This TCR derives from a woman in her 30s who had recovered from COVID-19. The CDR3 DNA sequence: TGTGCCAGCAGTGAAAGGTGGCAGGGTGTGTTAGGCAATCAGCCCCAGCATTTT. It specifies CASSERWQGVLGNQPQHF.